This T cell receptor beta chain was documented in a study of shared clonotypes between healthy human individuals. Libraries were prepared by immunoSEQ multiplex PCR; TCRdb keeps only in-frame clonotypes and omits some of them. Counted here are some 2.3 million clones, about 92% occurring once; the ten biggest clones make up 0.39%. Study results and caveats: A reduction in generation probabilities was seen for non-shared clonotypes relative to those shared by all four donors.

As regards this clone: Its target is unknown.

Germline lookup yields CDR1 ENHRY and CDR2 SYGVKD. V gave up 6 bases and J gave up 2 bases, with 15 bases separating them. The CDR3 extends over 15 amino acids. The chain is built from TRBV10-3 and TRBJ2-3; D may be TRBD1 or TRBD2 (6 bases each). The sequence came from a man between 18 and 35 years old in good health. Some clones in this sample may be carry-over from other donors' samples. Sequenced material: naive CD4+ T cells from PBMCs. Subset of the sample: CD45RA+ positively selected. The CDR3 DNA reads TGTGCCATCAGATATTCAGGGGAGGCCACAGATACGCAGTATTTT. Protein: CAIRYSGEATDTQYF.